This TCR beta chain was documented in a study of blood T cells in healthy people across ages. The CDR3 runs 15 residues. CDR1 and CDR2 from the germline V gene are SNHLY and FYNNEI. Trimming stripped 3 bases from V and 6 bases from J, with 12 bases between. Ten milliliters was the volume of peripheral blood drawn from each donor. PBMCs were isolated at a quantity of at least 6 million per sample. Primers used in a second PCR of roughly 7 to 11 cycles were a sample-barcoded 5' primer and a J-beta primer mix. Template switching added a 12-random-nucleotide identifier to every cDNA molecule. Each of the samples gave a minimum of 3 million paired-end reads that contained CDR3. TCRdb re-called the 5' RACE reads through MiXCR, storing one row per CDR3 protein. The sample includes about a million distinct CDR3 sequences, 51% of them seen just once.

This TCR derives from a woman aged 60-70 years in good health. The chain carries TRBV2 and TRBJ1-6; D might be TRBD1 (5 bases). The material sequenced was blood. CDR3 bases: TGTGCCAGCAGTGAGTGGGGGACCGCTAATTCACCCCTCCACTTT. This encodes CASSEWGTANSPLHF.